This T cell receptor (beta chain) was retrieved from a study of response to subunit inactivated influenza vaccine. Study-wide results and limits: The authors suggested that every seasonal influenza vaccination recruits few new T cells.

This clonotype was observed a few times. Its target is not known. MiXCR, run by TCRdb on the RT-PCR reads, gives a single entry per CDR3 protein. The table lists 590,000 or so distinct CDR3 sequences, 14% of them singletons. CDR1 and CDR2 (germline): MNHEY, SMNVEV (reference sequence). The ends were cut back, 5 bases at V and 0 bases at J, with 13 bases in the middle. This CDR3 comprises 16 residues. This material consisted of PBMCs from blood, taken 14 days before vaccination. The chain joins TRBV27 to TRBJ1-4; D unclear. The origin of this receptor is a man aged 50-59 years who received an inactivated influenza vaccine. CDR3: CASSHTRRATNEKLFF. For the CDR3, the DNA is TGTGCCAGCAGTCACACCAGGCGCGCAACTAATGAAAAACTGTTTTTT.